This T cell receptor beta chain was sequenced for a study of memory CD8 T cells in hepatitis C reinfection (TCRdb year 2017). Study-wide context: Two consecutive HCV infections were spontaneously resolved by three donors, whereas a primary infection was cleared by two donors who then became chronically infected after reinfection. An HCV reinfection was defined as a positive HCV RNA test that came after two negative tests taken at least 60 days apart. Samples for the late or post reinfection period were taken 12 to 24 weeks after reinfection was detected. Across an HCV reinfection episode in a handful of donors, the study followed the TCR beta repertoire of virus-specific CD8 T cells over time. Roughly five reinfection cases with stored pre-reinfection samples were identified between the late 2000s and the early 2010s. In the reinfection study, participants who had previously resolved an HCV infection were followed up every 3 months. Study-level results and caveats: With only five donors, the study could not reach definitive conclusions about public clonotypes linked to secondary clearance.

The sample's time point, from its label and the paper: late/post reinfection, 12 to 24 weeks after detection. Sorted cells were sequenced directly ex vivo, with no in vitro expansion before TCR sequencing. The donors were people who inject drugs and were enrolled in Canada's Montreal Acute Hepatitis C Cohort Study (HEPCO). As controls, total naive CD8 T cells were sorted as viable CD3+ CD8+ CD45RO- cells from a couple of donors at all three reinfection time points. Before sorting, cryopreserved peripheral blood mononuclear cells were thawed and used as the source for purifying CD8 T cells. The MACS CD8+ T cell Isolation Kit was used to enrich CD8 T cells through negative selection. Cells were sorted on a BD FACSAria II sorter using FACSDiva software, and FlowJo was used for data analysis. CDR1 and CDR2 are drawn from the germline V gene (reference sequence): MNHEY, SMNVEV. The CDR3 runs 14 residues from the cysteine to the phenylalanine. CDR3 DNA is the only sequence kept; it has 42 bases, read in frame from the first base. V loses 5 bases at its end and J loses 8 bases; junction bases beyond the gene matches: 9.

Receptor amplification or capture employed the immunoSEQ multiplex PCR assay. Genomic DNA was pulled from the sorted cells, and the automated high-throughput method of Adaptive Biotechnologies was used to sequence the TCR beta V, D and J regions. A two-step, bias-controlled multiplex PCR was used to amplify the CDR3 regions. An Illumina instrument was used to sequence the amplified TCR beta libraries. Concerning the study's data processing: Demultiplexed reads were processed to reduce amplification and sequencing bias, and the IMGT database was used to assign CDR3 sequences to gene families. ImmunoSEQ software version 2.0 was used to analyze repertoire data. Clonotype lists were filtered to remove out-of-frame sequences and sequences containing stop codons in the CDR3. Clonotypes with a frequency below 0.01% were excluded because such low-frequency clonotypes corresponded to less than one cell. Richness was calculated by dividing observed richness by the number of input cells, and evenness was calculated by dividing Shannon entropy by the log of observed richness. Repertoire diversity and similarity between time points were quantified using Simpson diversity and Morisita-Horn overlap indices. Each clonotype was placed into one of four groups: dominant (>1%), sub-dominant (0.5-0.99%), low abundance (0.1-0.49%) or lowest abundance (<0.1%). A germline index was calculated as total CDR3 length minus total nucleotide additions, divided by total CDR3 length. TCRdb limited this immuneACCESS table to in-frame rearrangements with V and J called. A share of clones is missing; checked studies link under half to unresolved V genes, and the rest is unexplained. The V and J calls and clone size were taken over from that table, and D and trimming were inferred from the DNA. The sample contains approximately 46,000 clones, 80% to 90% of them found a single time. Clones ranked in the top ten supply around 0.78% of the sample.

On this clone itself: It lacks a known antigen. The record has no base qualities; no much larger clone is one base away.

This receptor was identified in a man between 18 and 29 years old with hepatitis C virus infection. Sequencing was done on a sample of naive CD8+ T cells sorted from blood. The cell subset or site label of this sample denotes: total naive CD8+CD45RO- T cells. Here the chain combines TRBV27 and TRBJ2-1; 7 bases in the middle match TRBD2. The encoded CDR3 is CASSPSGLDYEQFF. The sequenced DNA is TGTGCCAGCAGTCCCTCTGGACTAGACTATGAGCAGTTCTTC.